This T cell receptor (beta chain) was documented in a study of cytomegalovirus exposure and HLA in healthy donors. Study observations and caveats: TCR clusters originating in the first cohort tended to co-occur in the 100 to 150 validation repertoires, according to a later analysis.

The CDR3 totals 14 residues. Between the trimmed V and J ends, which lost 6 bases and 5 bases, there was a span of 11 bases. Germline values: CDR1 SGHTA, CDR2 FQGNSA. Using immunoSEQ multiplex PCR, the repertoire was profiled, and TCRdb retains in-frame clones only, with some absent. This repertoire shows about 64,000 clones, roughly 94% found once; its top ten account for 5.5% to 7.5%. Donors came from a validation cohort of over a hundred subjects, distinct from the first 666-subject cohort. About this clone itself: As yet, its antigen is unknown.

The J gene is TRBJ1-6, the V gene TRBV7-2; D call uncertain. The sample was PBMCs. This clonotype was obtained from a young woman in good health and CMV-seropositive. The CDR3 sequence: CASSTAGNNSPLHF. DNA for the CDR3: TGTGCCAGCAGTACTGCAGGAAATAATTCACCCCTCCACTTT.